These 18 T cell receptor beta chains originate from one sample sequenced in a study of blood T cell repertoires in COVID-19. This table comes from immunoSEQ multiplex PCR, and its TCRdb copy is limited to in-frame clones, with some not included. Of roughly 160,000 clones listed, roughly 84% are singletons. The specimen sequenced was peripheral blood. Receptors were obtained from a man at least 80 years old with COVID-19, enrolled during active disease.

The gene calls are TRBV2 and TRBJ2-7, with 12 positions matching TRBD1. Trimming removed 6 bases from V and 1 base from J; junction bases left unmatched: 1. The length of the CDR3 is 14 residues. Germline V gene sequence: CDR1 SNHLY, CDR2 FYNNEI. The CDR3: CASRGQGASYEQYF. CDR3 coding DNA: TGTGCCAGCAGGGGACAGGGGGCGTCCTACGAGCAGTACTTC.

The chain couples TRBV6-5 to TRBJ1-1; 12 bases align to TRBD1. CDR3 size: 15 residues. Trimming took 7 bases from V and 1 from J; bases not matched to a gene: 4. The germline CDR1 and CDR2 sequences are MNHEY and SVGAGI. The CDR3 is CASKGQGAWNTEAFF. The CDR3, as DNA: TGTGCCAGCAAGGGACAGGGGGCGTGGAACACTGAAGCTTTCTTT.

The chain carries TRBV2 and TRBJ1-1; no reliable D call. The V and J ends lost 8 bases and 4 bases respectively, with 14 bases between them. Per the germline V gene, CDR1 is SNHLY and CDR2 is FYNNEI. The CDR3 sequence is 13 residues long. CDR3 loop: CASDRVPLTEAFF. DNA for the CDR3: TGTGCCAGCGACCGGGTCCCTCTCACTGAAGCTTTCTTT.

In regard to this clone: The junction departs from the called germline gene at one end, perhaps through a read error. This CDR3 reads CARSLLGGEGGYTF. CDR3 nucleotide sequence: TGCGCCCGCAGCCTCCTCGGGGGGGAGGGGGGCTACACCTTC. The genes are TRBV4-3 and TRBJ1-2; a possible D gene is TRBD1 (5 bases). The germline V gene has CDR1 LGHNA and CDR2 YSLEER. The CDR3 spans 14 residues.

The chain employs TRBV6-6 and TRBJ1-2, with D uncertain. This CDR3 is built from 10 residues. In germline, CDR1 is MNHNY, CDR2 SVGAGI (reference sequence). The V and J ends lost 2 bases and 8 bases respectively, with 3 bases between them. The CDR3 region has the DNA TGTGCCAGCAGTTACCAGGGCTACACCTTC. This encodes CASSYQGYTF.

The V gene is TRBV12-5, the J gene TRBJ1-2; D perhaps matches TRBD1 (6 bases). Deletions cut 7 bases from V and 4 bases from J, with 10 bases between. CDR1 is LGHNT, CDR2 FRNRAP, per germline. The CDR3 has 12 amino acids. The CDR3 DNA reads as TGTGCTAGTGCCACGGACAGCTATGGCTACACCTTC. This sequence encodes CASATDSYGYTF.

The V call is TRBV5-1, the J call TRBJ1-2; no clear D gene. The CDR3 is 15 residues long. V lost 0 bases, J lost 2 bases, and 11 bases lay in between. Germline V gives CDR1 SGHRS, CDR2 YFSETQ. This CDR3 is CASSLAGGQNYGYTF. DNA of the CDR3: TGCGCCAGCAGCTTGGCAGGCGGGCAGAACTATGGCTACACCTTC.

This clone was seen a few times. The chain employs TRBV5-6 and TRBJ1-2; perhaps TRBD1 as D (5 bases). Germline-derived CDR1 and CDR2 are SGHDT and YYEEEE. The CDR3 length is 13 residues. Deletions cut 0 bases from V and 8 bases from J, with 11 bases between. In DNA form, the CDR3 reads TGTGCCAGCAGCTTGGGGGCAGGGCGGGGCTACACCTTC. It translates to CASSLGAGRGYTF. The full variable domain, in which reference TRBV5-6 and TRBJ1-2 provide the parts outside the CDR3, is DAGVTQSPTHLIKTRGQQVTLRCSPKSGHDTVSWYQQALGQGPQFIFQYYEEEERQRGNFPDRFSGHQFPNYSSELNVNALLLGDSALYLCASSLGAGRGYTFGSGTRLTVV.

For this clone: In the same sample, other DNA sequences code for this CDR3. The chain carries TRBV11-3 and TRBJ1-1, with D possibly matching TRBD1 (6 bases). Germline loops: CDR1 SGHNT, CDR2 YENEEA. V was cut by 4 bases and J by 1 base, with 7 bases left in between. The CDR3 loop spans 13 amino acids. This CDR3 is CASSSQGNTEAFF. In DNA form, the CDR3 reads TGTGCCAGCAGCTCACAGGGGAACACTGAAGCTTTCTTT.

This sequence joins TRBV2 and TRBJ2-2, with D possibly TRBD1 on 5 matching bases. The CDR3 has 13 amino acids. Between the trimmed V and J ends, which lost 6 bases and 1 base, there was a span of 6 bases. In germline, CDR1 is SNHLY, CDR2 FYNNEI. In nucleotides, the CDR3 is TGTGCCAGCAGCAGGGAGAACACCGGGGAGCTGTTTTTT. Amino acids: CASSRENTGELFF. Drawing the rest from reference TRBV2 and TRBJ2-2, the complete variable domain is EPEVTQTPSHQVTQMGQEVILRCVPISNHLYFYWYRQILGQKVEFLVSFYNNEISEKSEIFDDQFSVERPDGSNFTLKIRSTKLEDSAMYFCASSRENTGELFFGEGSRLTVL.

V usage is TRBV18 and J usage is TRBJ2-7, with 9 positions matching TRBD1. The V segment lost 3 bases and the J segment 2 bases; nucleotides outside the gene matches: 5. The CDR3 is 15 amino acids. Germline CDR1 and CDR2: KGHSH and LQKENI. The CDR3 region is CASSPSRDRAYEQYF. CDR3 coding DNA: TGTGCCAGCTCACCGTCCCGGGACAGGGCCTACGAGCAGTACTTC.

This clone has just one count. The chain is built from TRBV11-3 and TRBJ1-2; D call uncertain. Trimming removed 2 bases at V and 10 bases at J, with 11 bases between. The CDR3 extends over 12 amino acids. Per the germline V gene, CDR1 is SGHNT and CDR2 is YENEEA. This CDR3 is CASSLTGFDYTF. The DNA for the CDR3 is TGTGCCAGCAGCTTAACGGGTTTTGACTACACCTTC.

This clone was picked up a small number of times. The chain carries TRBV7-9 and TRBJ2-3, with no clear D. Trimming pared 5 bases from V and 6 bases from J, leaving 12 bases between. CDR3 length equals 13 residues. Germline CDR1 SEHNR, CDR2 FQNEAQ (reference sequence). This chain's CDR3 is CASSRKTGDTQYF. The CDR3 bases are TGTGCCAGCAGCAGAAAGACTGGCGATACGCAGTATTTT.

V usage is TRBV15 and J usage is TRBJ2-3; possible D gene TRBD2, 5 bases. The CDR3 totals 15 residues. Germline V gene data show CDR1 as LNHNV and CDR2 as YYDKDF (reference sequence). Trimming left V 1 base short and J 3 bases short, with 11 bases between. Written as DNA, the CDR3 is TGTGCCACCAGCAGAGGGGAGTTGGGAACAGATACGCAGTATTTT. Translating it yields CATSRGELGTDTQYF.

The rearrangement joins TRBV7-9 to TRBJ2-5; TRBD2 is a possible D gene (5 bases). Trimming cost V 0 bases and J 2 bases, with 13 bases left between them. Germline CDR1 SEHNR, CDR2 FQNEAQ (reference sequence). The CDR3 sequence is 16 residues long. CDR3 loop: CASSLAGRVAQETQYF. The CDR3 region has the DNA TGTGCCAGCAGCTTAGCCGGGCGGGTCGCTCAAGAGACCCAGTACTTC.

The chain recombines TRBV6-2 or TRBV6-3 with TRBJ2-1, with TRBD2 matching over 7 bases. Germline V gene data show CDR1 as MNHEY and CDR2 as SVGEGT. The CDR3 has 17 amino acids. The J segment lost 6 bases and the V segment lost 2 bases, leaving 13 bases of the junction unmatched. This CDR3 is CASSYDLFGDYLNEQFF. In DNA form, the CDR3 reads TGTGCCAGCAGTTACGACCTATTCGGGGACTATCTCAATGAGCAGTTCTTC.

Here the CDR3 DNA reads TGCGCCAGCAGCCAAGGAAATAGCGGGGGGGCCGAGGAGACCCAGTACTTC. Translating it yields CASSQGNSGGAEETQYF. The chain combines TRBV4-3 with TRBJ2-5; the match to TRBD2 covers 11 bases. The CDR3 spans 17 residues. Germline loops: CDR1 LGHNA, CDR2 YSLEER. Unmatched junction bases numbered 9, after V lost 1 base and J lost 5 bases.

The chain links TRBV2 to TRBJ2-5; 7 bases line up with TRBD1. The CDR3 length is 12 residues. Looked up from germline, CDR1 is SNHLY and CDR2 is FYNNEI. Trimming cost V 8 bases and J 4 bases; bases outside gene matches: 4. The CDR3 bases are TGTGCCAGCTCGAGGGGGCCAGAGACCCAGTACTTC. Residues: CASSRGPETQYF.